This T cell receptor (beta chain) was sequenced for a study of blood T cell repertoires in COVID-19. The data were produced by immunoSEQ multiplex PCR, yet TCRdb's version contains in-frame clones alone and is incomplete. The table lists 300,000 or so clones, roughly 88% of them singletons. Germline CDR1 and CDR2: SGHAT and FQNNGV. V was shortened by 3 bases and J by 5 bases, with 16 bases between the two germline ends. CDR3 length: 15 residues. The source is a young woman who had recovered from COVID-19. The sample comprised peripheral blood. J is TRBJ1-2 and V is TRBV11-2, with a possible D match to TRBD1 (6 bases). The CDR3 nucleotides are TGTGCCAGCAGCTTCGGCGGGGGCAGGGAATATGGCTACACCTTC. Protein: CASSFGGGREYGYTF.